This T cell receptor beta chain was documented in a study of blood T cell repertoires in COVID-19. From germline, CDR1 is MNHEY and CDR2 SVGAGI. CDR3 length equals 15 residues. V shed 0 bases and J 3 bases; nucleotides not matched to a gene: 5. In its sample, this clone was seen once. Per the original data handling: Amplification of reference gene primers was used by the study to estimate nucleated cell counts. This table comes from immunoSEQ multiplex PCR, and its TCRdb copy is limited to in-frame clones, with some not included. The V and J calls and clone size come from that table; D and trimming were worked out from the DNA. This table has about 200,000 clones, about 86% appearing once.

Material: peripheral blood. V is TRBV6-5 and J is TRBJ2-7; 7 positions match TRBD2. This clonotype originated in a man in his fifties or sixties who had recovered from COVID-19. The CDR3 DNA reads as TGTGCCAGCAGTTACTCGTCCTGGGGGGGCTACGAGCAGTACTTC. It yields the protein CASSYSSWGGYEQYF.